A single sample gave rise to the 23 T cell receptor beta chains below, sequenced in a study of control samples from healthy donors and cancer patients. Data came from immunoSEQ multiplex PCR; TCRdb stores just in-frame clones and leaves some out. Seen here are more than 65,000 clones, about 90% observed once, and the top ten hold 1.5% to 2%. Input material: PBMCs. These receptors originate from a woman aged 60-75 years with head and neck cancer.

The chain combines TRBV5-8 with TRBJ1-5, with 7 positions matching TRBD1. Germline loops: CDR1 SGHTS, CDR2 YDEGEE. V trimming: 0 bases; J trimming: 4 bases; junction bases outside the gene matches: 7. CDR3 size: 16 residues. CDR3 in amino acids: CASSLARGALNQPQHF. Written as DNA, the CDR3 is TGTGCCAGCAGCTTGGCCAGGGGGGCCCTAAATCAGCCCCAGCATTTT.

This clone is a singleton in its sample. This chain uses TRBV28 with TRBJ2-5, with 7 positions matching TRBD2. Germline loops: CDR1 MDHEN, CDR2 SYDVKM. The CDR3 extends over 21 amino acids. Trimming removed 4 bases from V and 2 bases from J; junction bases left unmatched: 25. CDR3 protein: CASSSPKAEIHAGEQQETQYF. In DNA form, the CDR3 reads TGTGCCAGCAGTTCCCCAAAAGCTGAAATACACGCGGGGGAACAACAAGAGACCCAGTACTTC.

In regard to this clone: Other DNA sequences of this sample code for an identical CDR3. The J gene is TRBJ1-6, the V gene TRBV7-9; D is ambiguous. The CDR3 totals 17 residues. V was pared by 5 bases and J by 0 bases, with 14 bases between. Germline V gives CDR1 SEHNR, CDR2 FQNEAQ (reference sequence). CDR3 region: CASSPTGGNSYNSPLHF. The CDR3 bases are TGTGCCAGCAGCCCCACGGGTGGTAACTCCTATAATTCACCCCTCCACTTT. Full variable domain (remainder filled in from reference TRBV7-9 and TRBJ1-6): DTGVSQNPRHKITKRGQNVTFRCDPISEHNRLYWYRQTLGQGPEFLTYFQNEAQLEKSRLLSDRFSAERPKGSFSTLEIQRTEQGDSAMYLCASSPTGGNSYNSPLHFGNGTRLTVT.

The J gene is TRBJ2-3, the V gene TRBV4-3; 10 nucleotides match TRBD2. V lost 0 bases and J lost 3; bases outside the gene matches: 6. The CDR3 length is 17 residues. Germline V gene sequence: CDR1 LGHNA, CDR2 YSLEER. The chain's CDR3 is CASSQDQASGSTDTQYF. Written as DNA, the CDR3 is TGCGCCAGCAGCCAAGATCAGGCTAGCGGGAGTACAGATACGCAGTATTTT.

This chain links TRBV5-5 with TRBJ2-7, with D maybe TRBD1 (5 bases). Germline loops: CDR1 SGHKS, CDR2 YYEKEE (reference sequence). The CDR3 has 15 amino acids. V was pared by 5 bases and J by 3 bases, with 18 bases between. In nucleotides, the CDR3 is TGTGCCAGCAGGGGCGTGATGCAGGGTTTCTACGAGCAGTACTTC. It codes for CASRGVMQGFYEQYF.

This clone was seen a single time. The J gene is TRBJ2-5, the V gene TRBV30; 7 bases map to TRBD2. V shed 0 bases, J shed 6 bases, and the junction held 4 bases outside the gene matches. Germline V gene data show CDR1 as GTSNPN and CDR2 as SVGIG (reference sequence). CDR3 length: 13 amino acids. Written as DNA, the CDR3 is TGTGCCTGGAGTGTGGGGGGGAGAAAGACCCAGTACTTC. Its protein product is CAWSVGGRKTQYF.

The CDR3: CSVDSGYEQYF. DNA of the CDR3: TGCAGCGTTGATTCGGGGTACGAGCAGTACTTC. The V gene is TRBV29-1, the J gene TRBJ2-7; maybe TRBD2 (5 bases). This CDR3 is 11 amino acids long. Trimming stripped 3 bases from V and 4 bases from J, with 7 bases between. Germline loops: CDR1 SQVTM, CDR2 ANQGSEA.

The gene calls are TRBV6-5 and TRBJ1-1, with D unclear. Trimming took 6 bases from V and 11 from J, leaving 19 bases between them. Germline V gives CDR1 MNHEY, CDR2 SVGAGI. CDR3 length: 13 amino acids. The CDR3 loop is CASSLQARSVAFF. CDR3 DNA: TGTGCCAGCAGCCTCCAGGCGCGGTCGGTTGCTTTCTTT.

This clone was observed a single time. J is TRBJ2-3 and V is TRBV28; tentative D call: TRBD2 (5 bases). The germline V and J ends were trimmed by 7 bases and 0 bases, with 14 bases remaining between them. Germline assignment: CDR1 MDHEN and CDR2 SYDVKM. The CDR3 has 15 amino acids. CDR3 in amino acids: CASTTSGTSTDTQYF. The CDR3 DNA reads as TGTGCCAGCACCACCAGCGGAACTAGCACAGATACGCAGTATTTT.

The chain couples TRBV5-4 to TRBJ2-7; 11 bases fit TRBD2. This CDR3 has 15 amino acids. Per the germline V gene, CDR1 is SGHNT and CDR2 is YYREEE (reference sequence). After removal of 5 bases from V and 4 bases from J, the junction contained 8 bases not matched to a gene. The CDR3 bases are TGTGCCAGCAGTCAGGGACTAGCGGCCTCGTACGAGCAGTACTTC. As protein: CASSQGLAASYEQYF.

The V and J genes are TRBV5-6 and TRBJ2-1; TRBD1 aligns across 9 bases. The V segment lost 3 bases and the J segment 5 bases; nucleotides outside the gene matches: 9. Per germline, CDR1 SGHDT and CDR2 YYEEEE. The CDR3 extends over 16 amino acids. This chain's CDR3 is CASSWEGQGLNNEQFF. CDR3 coding DNA: TGTGCCAGCAGCTGGGAGGGACAGGGTTTAAACAATGAGCAGTTCTTC.

V is TRBV7-6 and J is TRBJ2-2, with 8 bases matching TRBD2. The CDR3 has 21 residues. V gave up 2 bases and J gave up 1 base; unmatched junction bases: 18. CDR1 is SGHVS and CDR2 is FNYEAQ in the germline V gene. CDR3 amino acids: CASSLLWRGTRENKNTGELFF. The DNA for the CDR3 is TGTGCCAGCAGCTTATTATGGAGGGGGACTAGAGAAAATAAGAACACCGGGGAGCTGTTTTTT.

This clone was seen just once. This sequence joins TRBV9 and TRBJ1-1; D is perhaps TRBD1 (5 bases). Germline V gene sequence: CDR1 SGDLS, CDR2 YYNGEE. The V end was cut by 0 bases, the J end by 5 bases, with 14 bases between. CDR3 length: 15 amino acids. The DNA for the CDR3 is TGTGCCAGCAGCGTAGGGTTGCAGGGTGGGACTGAAGCTTTCTTT. Protein sequence: CASSVGLQGGTEAFF.

The chain has TRBV29-1 and TRBJ1-5; D is undetermined. Germline V CDR1 and CDR2: SQVTM, ANQGSEA. This CDR3 contains 13 residues. V lost 3 bases, J lost 0 bases, and 6 bases lay in between. The DNA of the CDR3 is TGCAGCGTTGAGAGAAATAGCAATCAGCCCCAGCATTTT. This gives the protein CSVERNSNQPQHF.

In its sample, this clone was seen once. The chain combines TRBV24-1 with TRBJ2-1; the D gene could be TRBD1 or TRBD2 (5 bases each). This CDR3 has 15 amino acids. Germline CDR1 reads KGHDR; CDR2 reads SFDVKD. Trimming took 5 bases from V and 3 from J, leaving 13 bases between them. The DNA of the CDR3 is TGTGCCACCAGTGGGGACCCCCTATTCTACAATGAGCAGTTCTTC. Translation gives CATSGDPLFYNEQFF.

The chain has TRBV19 and TRBJ2-7; 12 positions agree with TRBD2. CDR1 LNHDA and CDR2 SQIVND come from the germline V gene (reference sequence). CDR3 length: 15 residues. With V trimmed by 5 bases and J by 2 bases, 4 bases remained unmatched. The CDR3 here is CASSFGLAGTYEQYF. The CDR3, as DNA: TGTGCCAGTAGTTTCGGACTAGCGGGGACCTACGAGCAGTACTTC.

V is TRBV6-5 and J is TRBJ1-3, with D hard to call. V lost 6 bases to trimming and J lost 2 bases, with 11 bases between them. Germline V CDR1 and CDR2: MNHEY, SVGAGI. The CDR3 is 14 amino acids. CDR3 DNA sequence: TGTGCCAGCAGCTCGTCAATAACTGGAAACACCATATATTTT. It yields the protein CASSSSITGNTIYF.

V is TRBV21-1 and J is TRBJ1-2. TRBV21-1 represents a pseudogene. The CDR3 spans 14 residues. CDR3 loop: CASITGRGENGYTF. CDR3 DNA: TGTGCCAGCATTACAGGGCGCGGGGAGAATGGCTACACCTTC.

This clone came up once. The chain carries TRBV19 and TRBJ2-5; D gene uncertain. Between the trimmed V and J ends, which lost 5 bases and 2 bases, there was a span of 9 bases. Germline V gene lookup returns CDR1 LNHDA and CDR2 SQIVND (reference sequence). The CDR3 length is 13 residues. CDR3 nucleotide sequence: TGTGCCAGTAGTGGCCTGACTCAAGAGACCCAGTACTTC. Amino acid sequence: CASSGLTQETQYF.

Concerning this clone itself: The same CDR3 arises from other DNA sequences in this sample as well. The V and J genes are TRBV7-9 and TRBJ1-5, with D perhaps TRBD1 (6 bases). The V end was cut by 3 bases, the J end by 2 bases, with 8 bases between. This CDR3 spans 14 amino acids. Germline-derived CDR1 and CDR2 are SEHNR and FQNEAQ (reference sequence). The CDR3 nucleotides read TGTGCCAGCAGCTTCGCAGGGGGCAATCAGCCCCAGCATTTT. Translating it yields CASSFAGGNQPQHF.

A single count supports this clone. This CDR3 is CASSLSGLAGYYEQYF. The CDR3 coding sequence is TGTGCCAGCAGCTTATCCGGACTAGCGGGTTACTACGAGCAGTACTTC. This chain connects TRBV7-6 to TRBJ2-7; 11 positions match TRBD2. Germline CDR1 is SGHVS and CDR2 is FNYEAQ. There are 16 residues in the CDR3. With V trimmed by 2 bases and J by 3 bases, 6 bases remained unmatched.

V gene TRBV30 combines with J gene TRBJ2-5; D might be TRBD1 (5 bases). The V end lost 0 bases, the J end lost 2 bases, and 10 bases lay between the germline ends. The length of the CDR3 is 14 residues. Germline CDR1 GTSNPN, CDR2 SVGIG (reference sequence). Written as DNA, the CDR3 is TGTGCCTGGAGTGTTACAGGTTTACAAGAGACCCAGTACTTC. Encoded protein: CAWSVTGLQETQYF. The whole variable domain, remainder taken from reference TRBV30 and TRBJ2-5, is SQTIHQWPATLVQPVGSPLSLECTVEGTSNPNLYWYRQAAGRGLQLLFYSVGIGQISSEVPQNLSASRPQDRQFILSSKKLLLSDSGFYLCAWSVTGLQETQYFGPGTRLLVL.

This sequence joins TRBV7-2 and TRBJ2-7, with D possibly TRBD2 on 6 matching bases. CDR3 length equals 17 residues. CDR1 and CDR2 (germline): SGHTA, FQGNSA. The germline V and J ends were trimmed by 2 bases and 2 bases, with 19 bases remaining between them. In nucleotides, the CDR3 is TGTGCCAGCAGCTTACAAGCGGGCTCCCCTCCGACCTACGAGCAGTACTTC. It is translated as CASSLQAGSPPTYEQYF.